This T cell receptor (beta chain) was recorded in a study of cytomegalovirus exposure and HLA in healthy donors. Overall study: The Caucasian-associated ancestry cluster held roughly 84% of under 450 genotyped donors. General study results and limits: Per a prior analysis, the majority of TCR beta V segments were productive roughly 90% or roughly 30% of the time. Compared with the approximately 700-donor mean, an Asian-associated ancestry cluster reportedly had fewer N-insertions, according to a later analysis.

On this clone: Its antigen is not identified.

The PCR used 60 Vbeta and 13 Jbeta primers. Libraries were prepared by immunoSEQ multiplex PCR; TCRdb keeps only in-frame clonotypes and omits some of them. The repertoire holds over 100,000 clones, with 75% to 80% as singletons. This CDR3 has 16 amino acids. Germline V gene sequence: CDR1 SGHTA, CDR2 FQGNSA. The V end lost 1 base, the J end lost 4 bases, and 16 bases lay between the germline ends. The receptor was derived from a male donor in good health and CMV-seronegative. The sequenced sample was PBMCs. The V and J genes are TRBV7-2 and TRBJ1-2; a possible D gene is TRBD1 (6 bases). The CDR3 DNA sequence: TGTGCCAGCAGCTTAGGGGGGCAGGGCCCGGCCTATGGCTACACCTTC. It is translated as CASSLGGQGPAYGYTF.